This T cell receptor (beta chain) was documented in a study of Tregs in tolerant kidney transplant recipients. On this clone: Its antigen is currently unknown.

Points from the study as a whole: Validation in larger populations is needed because few patients were studied. Tregs expanded with activated donor B cells seemed most donor-specific. No direct test of biological reproducibility was done here.

The V gene lost 3 bases and the J gene lost 2 bases, with 10 bases spanning the gap. CDR1 LNHDA and CDR2 SQIVND come from the germline V gene (reference sequence). The CDR3 contains 14 residues. Clones were sequenced by immunoSEQ multiplex PCR, and TCRdb holds only the in-frame ones, with some missing. Among under 100,000 clones listed, roughly 92% were seen once. Thawed PBMCs were FACS-sorted into unstimulated CD4+CD25+CD127- regulatory T cells, CD4+CD25- non-regulatory cells, CD4 and CD8 cells. This sequence was found in a human donor in good health. Sequencing was done on a sample of CD8+ T cells from blood. The rearrangement links TRBV19 to TRBJ1-1; D gene uncertain. In nucleotides, the CDR3 is TGTGCCAGTAGTATTCTTGGGGTAAACACTGAAGCTTTCTTT. Amino acids: CASSILGVNTEAFF. The variable domain in full, with the rest retrieved from reference TRBV19 and TRBJ1-1, is DGGITQSPKYLFRKEGQNVTLSCEQNLNHDAMYWYRQDPGQGLRLIYYSQIVNDFQKGDIAEGYSVSREKKESFPLTVTSAQKNPTAFYLCASSILGVNTEAFFGQGTRLTVV.